The present TCR beta chain was sequenced within a study of T cell responses to AZD1222 COVID-19 vaccine (dated by TCRdb to about 2021). Regarding the research as a whole: TCR sequencing was performed for 230 to 250 trial participants, of whom roughly 200 were given two doses of AZD1222 and approximately 26 were given two doses of MenACWY control vaccine. Enrollment into the trials was organized by age into subgroups of 18-55, 56-69 and 70-plus years, and those subgroups contained approximately 160, 26 and 62 TCR-sequenced participants, respectively.

The CDR3 regions of human TCRbeta chains were analyzed by immunosequencing. The original pipeline was this. TCRs in the repertoires were matched against a reference library of SARS-CoV-2-specific TCRs that had been generated with the MIRA antigen-specificity platform. Breadth meant the fraction of unique TCRs that were SARS-CoV-2-associated, whereas depth meant the fraction of total T cells that were SARS-CoV-2-associated. Using the MIRA data, each spike-specific TCR was assigned both to the spike region to which the TCR was reactive and to a CD4 or CD8 class. Log10-transformed breadth and depth values were compared by one-way ANOVA with Sidak's multiple comparisons tests. This immuneACCESS table, as held by TCRdb, lists in-frame sequences with V and J called but not all clones. Of the missing ones, under half trace to an unresolved V gene in checked studies; the others have no known cause. Clone size and the V and J calls come from that table; the DNA yielded D and trimming. This sample holds approximately 140,000 clones; 82% were observed only once. The top ten clonotypes cover about 4% of the sample.

For CDR1 and CDR2, the germline V gene lists SGHVS and FNYEAQ. The cysteine opens and the phenylalanine closes a CDR3 of 17 amino acids. Just CDR3 DNA is preserved here, 51 bases in frame from base 1. V is trimmed back by 2 bases and J by 0 bases, and the junction contains 5 bases that no gene match accounts for. The time point label here, explained by the study, means: baseline before first vaccination. In the paper's terms, the treatment or condition label means: meningococcal conjugate vaccine given as trial control. Samples from vaccinated people were obtained from the UK trials COV001 and COV002, which included a single-blind randomized controlled phase 2/3 trial of AZD1222 (ChAdOx1 nCoV-19) in healthy adults. For TCRbeta chain sequencing, PBMC samples were collected from trial participants at day 0 and at day 28 after the second dose. As regards this clone: Its antigen is still unknown. No clone much larger than this one lies a single base away; base qualities are absent.

The investigation overall reported the following: Because no samples from the day 14 peak response were available, repertoires could be characterized only after the peak T cell response. In the small 56-69-year group, the increase in depth fell short of significance, most likely because of low power. Vaccine-associated CD4 TCRs spanned the whole spike protein, with dominant responses in regions 160-218 and 743-854. Only a handful of AZD1222 recipients were SARS-CoV-2 seropositive at baseline, limiting conclusions about previously exposed vaccinees. Spike-specific TCR breadth and depth rose significantly after two AZD1222 doses compared with day 0 and with MenACWY recipients. Nearly half of unique spike-specific TCRs reportedly recognized epitopes outside regions mutated in the B.1.351 and B.1.1.7 variants. Participants were mostly white British and included more females than males, and it was suggested by the authors that clonal diversity may have been underestimated.

The material was peripheral blood, obtained on day 0 of MenACWY control vaccination. This receptor was obtained from an adult in good health. The chain was built from TRBV7-6 and TRBJ2-1, and 9 junctional nucleotides match TRBD2. The nucleotides read TGTGCCAGCAGCTTACAAGCGGGGGGCTTCTCCTACAATGAGCAGTTCTTC. It codes for CASSLQAGGFSYNEQFF.